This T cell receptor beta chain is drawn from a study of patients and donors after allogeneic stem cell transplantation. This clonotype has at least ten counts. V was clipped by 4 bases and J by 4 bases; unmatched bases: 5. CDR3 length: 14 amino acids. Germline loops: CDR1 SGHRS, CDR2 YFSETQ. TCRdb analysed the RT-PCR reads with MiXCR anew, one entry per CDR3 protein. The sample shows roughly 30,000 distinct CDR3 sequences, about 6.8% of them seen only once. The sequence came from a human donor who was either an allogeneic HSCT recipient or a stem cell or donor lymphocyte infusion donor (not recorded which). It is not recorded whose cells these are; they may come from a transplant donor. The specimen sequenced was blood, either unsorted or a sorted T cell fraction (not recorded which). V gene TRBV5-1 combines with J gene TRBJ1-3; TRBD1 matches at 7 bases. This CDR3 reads CASSHGTEGNTIYF. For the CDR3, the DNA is TGCGCCAGCAGCCACGGGACAGAAGGAAACACCATATATTTT.